The 4 T cell receptor beta chains given below trace back to one sample, sequenced in a study of shared clonotypes between healthy human individuals. Assay used: immunoSEQ multiplex PCR; TCRdb lists only in-frame clones, some missing. The sample shows 300,000 to 400,000 clones, roughly 91% of them seen only once. Material: memory CD8+ T cells sorted from blood. Noted subset: CD45RO+ cells pooled with CCR7-negative TemRA cells. Receptors originate from a man between 18 and 35 years old in good health.

This chain connects TRBV7-8 to TRBJ2-1; tentatively, D is TRBD1 (6 bases). This CDR3 is built from 16 residues. The germline V and J ends were trimmed by 1 base and 2 bases, with 12 bases remaining between them. Germline CDR1 SGHVS, CDR2 FQNEAQ. The CDR3 reads CASSLGVGQTYNEQFF. In DNA form, the CDR3 reads TGTGCCAGCAGCTTAGGGGTCGGACAGACCTACAATGAGCAGTTCTTC.

In its sample, this clone was seen once. The chain recombines TRBV9 with TRBJ2-7; D unclear. Germline V gene lookup returns CDR1 SGDLS and CDR2 YYNGEE. The germline V and J ends were trimmed by 1 base and 3 bases, with 11 bases remaining between them. This CDR3 region has 14 residues. The CDR3 spells CASSVIDSGYEQYF. The DNA of the CDR3 is TGTGCCAGCAGCGTAATTGACTCCGGCTACGAGCAGTACTTC.

The chain carries TRBV18 and TRBJ1-4; unclear D gene. This CDR3 is built from 12 residues. V shed 8 bases and J shed 7 bases, with 11 bases lying between them. Germline lookup yields CDR1 KGHSH and CDR2 LQKENI. The CDR3 nucleotides are TGTGCCAGCCTATCAGGTGGTGAAAAACTGTTTTTT. Protein: CASLSGGEKLFF.

The chain combines TRBV4-3 with TRBJ2-5, with 10 bases fitting TRBD2. Losses at the gene ends were 4 bases for V and 5 bases for J; bases not matched to a gene: 7. The CDR3 consists of 15 residues. Germline loops: CDR1 LGHNA, CDR2 YSLEER. CDR3 in amino acids: CASSPGPTSGETQYF. DNA of the CDR3: TGCGCCAGCAGCCCGGGTCCGACTAGCGGGGAGACCCAGTACTTC.